The T cell receptor beta chain under discussion was sequenced for a study of molecular identifiers for immune sequencing clone quantification. Study results and caveats: Spiked Jurkat TCR RNA originating from one cell could reportedly be identified amid approximately 900,000 naive cells. Clonotypes topping 20 RNA copies carried over 97% of effector molecules but under 1% of naive ones.

TCRdb passed the PCR reads through MiXCR, listing each CDR3 protein once. This sample carries about 510,000 distinct CDR3 sequences, 20% to 25% of them seen once, and the ten largest clones take around 0.84%. The ends were cut back, 4 bases at V and 4 bases at J, with 18 bases in the middle. The CDR3 loop spans 16 amino acids. Germline-derived CDR1 and CDR2 are SEHNR and FQNEAQ (reference sequence). Using a CD8+CD4-CCR7+CD45RA+ phenotype, naive CD8 T cells were sorted. This clonotype was detected ten times or more. Its antigen is currently unknown. The source material was naive CD8+ T cells from blood, with Jurkat cell RNA spiked in. Subset indicated: FACS-sorted CD8+CD4-CCR7+CD45RA+ naive T cells. V is TRBV7-9 and J is TRBJ2-3, with TRBD1 as a possible D gene (6 bases). This sequence was found in a human donor in good health. Some libraries in this study had Jurkat cell RNA spiked in. The CDR3 nucleotides are TGTGCCAGCAGCTCCTATCCGGACAGAGAAGCAGATACGCAGTATTTT. The encoded protein is CASSSYPDREADTQYF.